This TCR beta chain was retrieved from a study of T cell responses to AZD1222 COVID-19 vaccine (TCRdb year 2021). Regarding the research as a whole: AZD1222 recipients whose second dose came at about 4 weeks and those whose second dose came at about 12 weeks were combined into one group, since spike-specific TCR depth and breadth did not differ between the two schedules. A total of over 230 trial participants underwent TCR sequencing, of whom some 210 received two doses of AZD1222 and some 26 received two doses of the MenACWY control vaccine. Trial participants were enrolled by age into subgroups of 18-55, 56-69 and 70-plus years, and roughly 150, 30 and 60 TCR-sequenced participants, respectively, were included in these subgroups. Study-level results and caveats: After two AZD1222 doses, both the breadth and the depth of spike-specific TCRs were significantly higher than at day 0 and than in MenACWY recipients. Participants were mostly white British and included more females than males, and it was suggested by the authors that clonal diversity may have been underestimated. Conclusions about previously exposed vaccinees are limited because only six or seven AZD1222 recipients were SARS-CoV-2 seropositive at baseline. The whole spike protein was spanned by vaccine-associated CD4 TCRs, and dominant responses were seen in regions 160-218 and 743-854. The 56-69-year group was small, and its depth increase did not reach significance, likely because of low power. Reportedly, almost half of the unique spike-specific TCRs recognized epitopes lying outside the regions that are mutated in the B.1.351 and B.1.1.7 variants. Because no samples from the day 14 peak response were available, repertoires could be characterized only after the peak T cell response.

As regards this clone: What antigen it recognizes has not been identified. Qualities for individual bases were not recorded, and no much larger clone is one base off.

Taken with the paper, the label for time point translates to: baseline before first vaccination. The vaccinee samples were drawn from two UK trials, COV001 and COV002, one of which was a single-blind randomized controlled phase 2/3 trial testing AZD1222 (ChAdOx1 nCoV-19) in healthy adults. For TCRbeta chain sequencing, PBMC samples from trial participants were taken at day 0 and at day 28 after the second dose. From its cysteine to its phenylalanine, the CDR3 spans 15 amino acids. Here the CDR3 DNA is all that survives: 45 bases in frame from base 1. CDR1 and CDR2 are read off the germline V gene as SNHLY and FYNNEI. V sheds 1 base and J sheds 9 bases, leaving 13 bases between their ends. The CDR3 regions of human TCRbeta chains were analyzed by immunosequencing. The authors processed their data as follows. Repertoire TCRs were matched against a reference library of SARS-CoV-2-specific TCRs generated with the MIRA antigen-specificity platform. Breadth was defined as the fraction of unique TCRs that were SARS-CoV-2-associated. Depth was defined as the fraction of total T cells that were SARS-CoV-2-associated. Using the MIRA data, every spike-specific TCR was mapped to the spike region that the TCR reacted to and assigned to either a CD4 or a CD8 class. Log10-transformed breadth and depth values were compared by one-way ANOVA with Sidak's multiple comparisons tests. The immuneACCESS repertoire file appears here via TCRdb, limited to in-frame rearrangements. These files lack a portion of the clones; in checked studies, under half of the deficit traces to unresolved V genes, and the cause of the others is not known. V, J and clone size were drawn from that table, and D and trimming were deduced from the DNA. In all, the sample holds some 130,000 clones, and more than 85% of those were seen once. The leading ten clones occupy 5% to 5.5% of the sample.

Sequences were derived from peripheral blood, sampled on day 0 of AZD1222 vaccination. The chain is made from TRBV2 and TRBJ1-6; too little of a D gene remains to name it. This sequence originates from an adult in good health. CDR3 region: CASSEGELGFSPLHF. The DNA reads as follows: TGTGCCAGCAGTGAAGGTGAATTGGGGTTTTCACCCCTCCACTTT.